The 20 T cell receptor beta chains presented below share a single source sample, sequenced in a study of blood T cell repertoires in COVID-19. Only in-frame clones appear in the TCRdb table, and some are missing; sequencing was by immunoSEQ multiplex PCR. This sample has 140,000 to 150,000 clones; 65% to 85% occur once, and the top ten carry about 5.8%. Sequencing was done on a sample of PBMCs or T cells enriched from blood (not recorded which). Receptors originate from a woman between 45 and 65 years old who had been exposed to COVID-19.

The rearrangement joins TRBV5-4 to TRBJ2-2, with 10 nucleotides matching TRBD2. The CDR3 runs 14 residues. Trimming cost V 5 bases and J 8 bases; bases outside gene matches: 6. Germline lookup yields CDR1 SGHNT and CDR2 YYREEE (reference sequence). CDR3 residues: CASSTLAGEGELFF. The CDR3 region has the DNA TGTGCCAGCAGTACTCTAGCGGGGGAAGGGGAGCTGTTTTTT.

This clone came up a few times. The chain combines TRBV19 with TRBJ2-1; D is ambiguous. CDR3 length equals 15 residues. Germline V gene data show CDR1 as LNHDA and CDR2 as SQIVND (reference sequence). V gave up 3 bases and J gave up 2 bases, with 11 bases separating them. Here the CDR3 reads CASSIRNMPYNEQFF. The CDR3, as DNA: TGTGCCAGTAGTATCAGGAACATGCCCTACAATGAGCAGTTCTTC.

This chain links TRBV7-9 with TRBJ2-1; a possible D gene is TRBD1 (6 bases). CDR3 size: 13 residues. The germline V gene has CDR1 SEHNR and CDR2 FQNEAQ (reference sequence). V was trimmed by 5 bases and J by 7 bases, leaving 12 bases between them. Here the CDR3 DNA reads TGTGCCAGCAGCCTAGGGCAGGGGAATGAGCAGTTCTTC. The encoded protein is CASSLGQGNEQFF.

V is TRBV5-8 and J is TRBJ2-1; 8 bases align to TRBD2. The germline CDR1 and CDR2 sequences are SGHTS and YDEGEE. With 4 bases clipped from V and 3 bases from J, the junction kept 9 bases outside the gene matches. CDR3 length: 16 amino acids. The CDR3 loop is CASSPLAGNVYNEQFF. The CDR3 DNA follows: TGTGCCAGCAGCCCTTTAGCGGGGAACGTCTACAATGAGCAGTTCTTC.

This chain links TRBV7-9 with TRBJ2-3; 8 bases agree with TRBD2. With V trimmed by 5 bases and J by 5 bases, 12 bases remained unmatched. The CDR3 spans 16 residues. The germline V gene has CDR1 SEHNR and CDR2 FQNEAQ (reference sequence). The CDR3 coding sequence is TGTGCCAGCAGCCGAGGAGCGGGGGCCCGGCGAGATACGCAGTATTTT. Its protein is CASSRGAGARRDTQYF. Using reference TRBV7-9 and TRBJ2-3 for the parts outside the CDR3, the full variable domain is DTGVSQNPRHKITKRGQNVTFRCDPISEHNRLYWYRQTLGQGPEFLTYFQNEAQLEKSRLLSDRFSAERPKGSFSTLEIQRTEQGDSAMYLCASSRGAGARRDTQYFGPGTRLTVL.

This clone was recorded once. This rearrangement joins TRBV18 to TRBJ2-4; no reliable D call. V was pared by 4 bases and J by 0 bases, with 10 bases between. CDR1 and CDR2 from the germline V gene are KGHSH and LQKENI. The CDR3 runs to 15 residues. CDR3 sequence: CASSRETVAKNIQYF. The DNA for the CDR3 is TGTGCCAGCTCACGCGAAACAGTAGCCAAAAACATTCAGTACTTC.

The chain combines TRBV19 with TRBJ1-5; D uncertain. The CDR3 runs 15 residues. CDR1 and CDR2 (germline): LNHDA, SQIVND (reference sequence). The ends were cut back, 0 bases at V and 1 base at J, with 7 bases in the middle. The CDR3 here is CASSIDRRSNQPQHF. DNA for the CDR3: TGTGCCAGTAGTATAGATCGCAGGAGCAATCAGCCCCAGCATTTT.

V usage is TRBV27 and J usage is TRBJ2-7; D is ambiguous. Trimming removed 5 bases at V and 1 base at J, with 12 bases between. This CDR3 has 14 residues. CDR1 is MNHEY and CDR2 is SMNVEV in the germline V gene (reference sequence). CDR3 coding DNA: TGTGCCAGCAGTCTCAGTCCAAGTTCCTACGAGCAGTACTTC. Amino acid sequence: CASSLSPSSYEQYF.

Worth noting for this clone: Within the sample, other DNA sequences also encode this same CDR3. The V call is TRBV9, the J call TRBJ1-1; the D gene is possibly TRBD1 (5 bases). The germline CDR1 and CDR2 sequences are SGDLS and YYNGEE. The V end was cut by 0 bases, the J end by 4 bases, with 13 bases between. The CDR3 runs to 15 residues. CDR3 bases: TGTGCCAGCAGCGTAGATGGGGGGAGGGGCACTGAAGCTTTCTTT. Amino acid sequence: CASSVDGGRGTEAFF.

The chain is built from TRBV9 and TRBJ1-3; a possible D gene is TRBD1 (5 bases). Germline lookup yields CDR1 SGDLS and CDR2 YYNGEE. The CDR3 sequence is 15 residues long. V was clipped by 2 bases and J by 0 bases, with 9 bases between them. The CDR3 sequence: CASSVSGISGNTIYF. In DNA form, the CDR3 reads TGTGCCAGCAGCGTCTCAGGGATCTCTGGAAACACCATATATTTT.

The chain links TRBV2 to TRBJ1-5, with TRBD1 as a possible D gene (5 bases). V lost 10 bases to trimming and J lost 6 bases, with 16 bases between them. Germline assignment: CDR1 SNHLY and CDR2 FYNNEI. The CDR3 loop spans 13 amino acids. The CDR3 reads CATRVGEGQPQHF. For the CDR3, the DNA is TGTGCCACCAGGGTGGGGGAGGGTCAGCCCCAGCATTTT.

The chain couples TRBV6-2 or TRBV6-3 to TRBJ2-7; the D gene is possibly TRBD1 (5 bases). This CDR3 contains 14 residues. Trimming stripped 2 bases from V and 5 bases from J, with 13 bases between. The germline V gene has CDR1 MNHEY and CDR2 SVGEGT. The CDR3 loop reads CASSYGARAHEQYF. CDR3 sequence (DNA): TGTGCCAGCAGTTACGGCGCCAGGGCCCACGAGCAGTACTTC.

V and J are TRBV6-6 and TRBJ2-2, with TRBD2 identical over 11 bases. The CDR3 extends over 16 amino acids. Trimming cost V 2 bases and J 6 bases; bases outside gene matches: 5. CDR1 MNHNY and CDR2 SVGAGI come from the germline V gene (reference sequence). The CDR3 protein is CASSYLSGRGPGELFF. CDR3 nucleotide sequence: TGTGCCAGCAGTTACCTTAGCGGGAGGGGTCCCGGGGAGCTGTTTTTT.

This rearrangement joins TRBV11-2 to TRBJ2-3, with 9 positions matching TRBD1. CDR1 SGHAT and CDR2 FQNNGV come from the germline V gene. With V trimmed by 5 bases and J by 8 bases, 23 bases remained unmatched. The CDR3 is 19 residues long. The CDR3 spells CASSLLRGTQQGAWGTQYF. The CDR3 DNA sequence: TGTGCCAGCAGCCTCCTTCGTGGCACCCAACAGGGGGCATGGGGTACGCAGTATTTT.

V usage is TRBV9 and J usage is TRBJ1-3; TRBD1 might be the D (5 bases). V was trimmed by 6 bases and J by 5 bases, leaving 9 bases between them. Germline assignment: CDR1 SGDLS and CDR2 YYNGEE. This CDR3 has 12 amino acids. This CDR3 is CASMGRRNTIYF. CDR3 bases: TGTGCCAGCATGGGGCGGCGAAACACCATATATTTT.

The chain links TRBV20-1 to TRBJ2-2; TRBD2 matches 13 bases. The germline V gene encodes CDR1 DFQATT and CDR2 SNEGSKA (reference sequence). The CDR3 has 16 residues. Germline trimming cut 6 bases from V and 2 bases from J; bases unmatched to any gene: 6. The CDR3 DNA is TGCAGTGCCAGTACTAGCGGGAGGGTCAACACCGGGGAGCTGTTTTTT. It codes for CSASTSGRVNTGELFF.

The chain joins TRBV30 to TRBJ2-1; 7 bases are shared with TRBD1. The V gene's germline CDR1 is GTSNPN and CDR2 SVGIG (reference sequence). V shed 3 bases, J shed 7 bases, and the junction held 9 bases outside the gene matches. The CDR3 sequence is 14 residues long. This CDR3 is CAWRTYRGGNEQFF. The CDR3 bases are TGTGCCTGGAGGACCTACAGGGGTGGTAATGAGCAGTTCTTC.

The rearrangement joins TRBV20-1 to TRBJ2-7, with a weak D call TRBD2 (6 bases). The CDR3 has 15 amino acids. Deletions cut 3 bases from V and 5 bases from J, with 20 bases between. Germline V gives CDR1 DFQATT, CDR2 SNEGSKA (reference sequence). The CDR3 protein is CSASTSGTWVHEQYF. CDR3 in DNA: TGCAGTGCTAGTACTTCCGGGACTTGGGTGCACGAGCAGTACTTC.

The chain recombines TRBV24-1 with TRBJ2-3, with 12 nucleotides matching TRBD1. J gave up 5 bases and V 4 bases, and 9 bases lay outside the gene matches. CDR1 and CDR2 from the germline V gene are KGHDR and SFDVKD. This CDR3 region has 17 residues. CDR3 loop: CATSDPPGTGGKDTQYF. The CDR3 bases are TGTGCCACCAGTGACCCCCCCGGGACAGGGGGCAAAGATACGCAGTATTTT.

This chain joins TRBV7-2 and TRBJ1-2, with no clear D. The CDR3 is made up of 17 amino acids. Between the trimmed V and J ends, which lost 1 base and 0 bases, there was a span of 15 bases. The V gene's germline CDR1 is SGHTA and CDR2 FQGNSA. The CDR3 is CASSLVAREIPNYGYTF. CDR3 sequence (DNA): TGTGCCAGCAGCTTAGTCGCTCGGGAGATCCCTAACTATGGCTACACCTTC.